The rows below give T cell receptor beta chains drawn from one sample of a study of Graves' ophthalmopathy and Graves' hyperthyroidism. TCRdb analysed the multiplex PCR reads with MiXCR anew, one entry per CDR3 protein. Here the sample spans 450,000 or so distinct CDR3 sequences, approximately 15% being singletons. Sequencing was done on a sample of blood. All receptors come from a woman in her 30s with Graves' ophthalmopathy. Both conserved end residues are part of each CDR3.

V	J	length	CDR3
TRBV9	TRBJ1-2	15	CASSVTGGTNYGYTF
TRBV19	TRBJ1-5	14	CASSGFNSNQPQHF
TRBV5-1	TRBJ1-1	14	CASRGQSMNTEAFF
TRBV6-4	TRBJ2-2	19	CASSVPSGSESANTGELFF
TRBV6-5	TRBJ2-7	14	CASSYGPRGYEQYF
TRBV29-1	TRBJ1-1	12	CSVVGSNTEAFF
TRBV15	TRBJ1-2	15	CATSRDLSRGYGYTF
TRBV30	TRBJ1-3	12	CAWSLQGIGIYF
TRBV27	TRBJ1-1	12	CASSLLGREAFF
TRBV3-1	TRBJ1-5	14	CASSLRQFNQPQHF
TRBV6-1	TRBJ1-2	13	CASSIETRQGYTF
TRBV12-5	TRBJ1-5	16	CASGLVTTLGDQPQHF
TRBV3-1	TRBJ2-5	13	CASSQDLTATQYF
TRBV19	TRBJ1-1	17	CASSIRGTGESWDEAFF
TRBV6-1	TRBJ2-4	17	CASTPTQRGGAKNIQYF
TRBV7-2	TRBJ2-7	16	CASSLAVRGGTYEQYF
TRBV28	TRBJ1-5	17	CASSSLGRQGSNQPQHF
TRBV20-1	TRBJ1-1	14	CSAEPGTGNTEAFF
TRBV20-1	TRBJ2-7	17	CSAAGATGTSGSYEQYF
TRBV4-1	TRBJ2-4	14	CASSQGTPGGIQYF
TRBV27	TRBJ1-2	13	CASSSTGSNGYTF
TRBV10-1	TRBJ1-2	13	CASSGQGGRGYTF
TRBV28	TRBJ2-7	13	CATSVGQSYEQYF
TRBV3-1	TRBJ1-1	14	CASSPRGSNTEAFF
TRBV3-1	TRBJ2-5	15	CASSRLAGGGETQYF
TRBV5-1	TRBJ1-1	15	CASSLHQGRNTEAFF
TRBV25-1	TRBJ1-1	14	CASSVGYPNTEAFF
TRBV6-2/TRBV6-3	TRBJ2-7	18	CASSSRTSGSMDSYEQYF
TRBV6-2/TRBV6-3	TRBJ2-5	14	CASTRDRAQETQYF
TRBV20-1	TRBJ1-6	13	CSAGKGSGSPLHF
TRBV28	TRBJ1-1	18	CASSFLTGTGVKNTEAFF
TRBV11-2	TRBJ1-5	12	CASSSQGQPQHF
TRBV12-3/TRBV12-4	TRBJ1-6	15	CASSSSRSRNSPLHF
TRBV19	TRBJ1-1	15	CASSLDPRGNTEAFF
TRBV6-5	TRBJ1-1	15	CASSYLTGKHTEAFF
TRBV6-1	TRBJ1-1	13	CASRGMGDTEAFF
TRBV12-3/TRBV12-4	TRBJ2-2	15	CASTSRGRGTGELFF
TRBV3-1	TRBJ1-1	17	CASSQERRGLMNTEAFF
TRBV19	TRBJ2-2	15	CASTPAHANTGELFF
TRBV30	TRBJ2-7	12	CAWADSRYEQYF
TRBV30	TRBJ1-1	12	CAWTKNTVEAFF
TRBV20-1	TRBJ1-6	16	CSARPDRASGRSPLHF
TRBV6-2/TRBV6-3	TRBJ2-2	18	CASSYSGLAGVATGELFF
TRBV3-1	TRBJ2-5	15	CASSQDSTSWETQYF
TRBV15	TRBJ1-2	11	CATSRGRALTF